These 30 T cell receptor beta chains came from one sample sequenced in a study of Graves' ophthalmopathy and Graves' hyperthyroidism. Amplifying from RNA transcripts, the study obtained TCR beta CDR3 regions. HTBI primers primed a first-round RT-PCR, and a second-round multiplex PCR followed. TCRdb redid the calling of the multiplex PCR reads with MiXCR, one entry per CDR3 protein. Of roughly 600,000 distinct CDR3 sequences listed, under 40% are singletons. The sample consisted of peripheral blood or thyroid tissue (not recorded which). Receptors originate from an adult man with Graves' hyperthyroidism.

There are many counts of this clonotype. The chain uses TRBV3-1 and TRBJ2-7; 11 positions match TRBD1. Germline CDR1 and CDR2: LGHDT and YNNKEL (reference sequence). Trimming cost V 1 base and J 6 bases; bases outside gene matches: 2. The CDR3 spans 14 residues. The CDR3 sequence is CASSQGTGGFEQYF. For the CDR3, the DNA is TGTGCCAGCAGCCAAGGGACAGGGGGCTTCGAGCAGTACTTC.

This clonotype was seen a handful of times. A read error is possible here, since a much larger clone lies one base away. No conserved phenylalanine or tryptophan ends this CDR3, so it is likely a read error. V usage is TRBV29-1 and J usage is TRBJ1-5; D is possibly TRBD1 (5 bases). Trimming shortened V by 6 bases and J by 9 bases, and 18 bases separated the two germline ends. Germline V CDR1 and CDR2: SQVTM, ANQGSEA. The CDR3 loop spans 13 amino acids. CDR3 residues: CSVRTGDGGPQHL. The CDR3 DNA reads as TGCAGCGTGAGGACTGGGGATGGGGGGCCCCAGCATCTT.

As for this clonotype: At one end, the junction sequence differs from germline, possibly due to a read error. The chain combines TRBV6-1 with TRBJ1-1; TRBD1 might be the D (5 bases). Germline CDR1 reads MNHNS; CDR2 reads SASEGT. This CDR3 is built from 14 residues. The CDR3 is CASSVTVTNTEASF. The CDR3 DNA follows: TGTGCCAGCAGTGTGACAGTTACGAACACTGAAGCTTCCTTT.

Many counts were recorded for this clonotype. The chain links TRBV6-5 to TRBJ2-7, with D perhaps matching TRBD1 (5 bases). Trimming cost V 2 bases and J 6 bases, with 11 bases left between them. Germline V CDR1 and CDR2: MNHEY, SVGAGI. This CDR3 is built from 13 residues. Here the CDR3 reads CASSYHLRVEQYF. CDR3 sequence (DNA): TGTGCCAGCAGTTACCACCTCAGGGTCGAGCAGTACTTC.

This rearrangement joins TRBV30 to TRBJ2-5; D gene ambiguous. The ends were cut back, 2 bases at V and 2 bases at J, with 6 bases in the middle. CDR3 length equals 12 residues. CDR1 is GTSNPN, CDR2 SVGIG, per germline (reference sequence). The CDR3: CAWSSSQETQYF. DNA of the CDR3: TGTGCCTGGAGTTCCTCTCAAGAGACCCAGTACTTC.

The chain combines TRBV4-2 with TRBJ2-3; D gene uncertain. Germline V gene data show CDR1 as LGHNA and CDR2 as YNFKEQ. The CDR3 spans 12 residues. Trimming left V 1 base short and J 6 bases short, with 5 bases between. CDR3 sequence: CASSQGEDTQYF. In DNA form, the CDR3 reads TGTGCCAGCAGCCAAGGCGAGGATACGCAGTATTTT.

This clonotype has a count of ten or more. The junction differs from germline at one of its ends, possibly a read error. The chain recombines TRBV12-3 or TRBV12-4 with TRBJ1-1, with D hard to call. This CDR3 is built from 10 residues. In nucleotides, the CDR3 is TGTGCCACCAGTTATCCTGAAGCTTTCTTT. This encodes CATSYPEAFF.

This clonotype was found many times. The chain employs TRBV15 and TRBJ2-7; a possible D gene is TRBD1 (5 bases). CDR1 LNHNV and CDR2 YYDKDF come from the germline V gene (reference sequence). The CDR3 loop spans 15 amino acids. Trimming cost V 0 bases and J 1 base, with 10 bases left between them. The CDR3 reads CATSRDLTASYEQYF. Written as DNA, the CDR3 is TGTGCCACCAGCAGAGATTTGACAGCGTCCTACGAGCAGTACTTC.

The table lists this clonotype with a few counts. V and J are TRBV5-8 and TRBJ2-2; 8 bases are shared with TRBD2. V dropped 4 bases and J dropped 4; count of bases not matched to a gene: 9. Germline V gene sequence: CDR1 SGHTS, CDR2 YDEGEE. The CDR3 is made up of 16 amino acids. CDR3 in DNA: TGTGCCAGCAGCCGGAAAGCGGGAGTGGGCACCGGGGAGCTGTTTTTT. Encoded protein: CASSRKAGVGTGELFF.

This clonotype was found a few times. The CDR3 bases are TGTGCCATCAGTGAGAAGGCTAGCGGGAGCTACGAGCAGTACTTC. It encodes CAISEKASGSYEQYF. The chain uses TRBV10-3 and TRBJ2-7; TRBD2 aligns across 10 bases. The germline V gene encodes CDR1 ENHRY and CDR2 SYGVKD. This CDR3 comprises 15 residues. With V trimmed by 2 bases and J by 3 bases, 4 bases remained unmatched.

This clonotype appeared a few times. The CDR3 loop reads CASSQYTGELFF. CDR3 sequence (DNA): TGTGCCAGCAGCCAGTACACCGGGGAGCTGTTTTTT. V gene TRBV3-1 combines with J gene TRBJ2-2; D not resolved. CDR1 is LGHDT, CDR2 YNNKEL, per germline (reference sequence). Trimming cost V 3 bases and J 3 bases, with 2 bases left between them. CDR3 length: 12 amino acids.

This clonotype was seen repeatedly, ten times or more. The V call is TRBV27, the J call TRBJ1-1; TRBD1 agrees at 8 bases. The CDR3 contains 15 residues. Losses at the gene ends were 8 bases for V and 4 bases for J; bases not matched to a gene: 12. In germline, CDR1 is MNHEY, CDR2 SMNVEV (reference sequence). The chain's CDR3 is CASGWMKQGGTEAFF. The CDR3 bases are TGTGCCAGCGGATGGATGAAACAGGGGGGCACTGAAGCTTTCTTT.

This chain uses TRBV9 with TRBJ2-7, with D maybe TRBD2 (6 bases). The CDR3 totals 15 residues. The germline V gene has CDR1 SGDLS and CDR2 YYNGEE. V was trimmed by 0 bases and J by 4 bases, leaving 14 bases between them. CDR3 DNA: TGTGCCAGCAGCGTAGCGGGGGACGGGTGGTACGAGCAGTACTTC. Translated, it gives CASSVAGDGWYEQYF.

In DNA form, the CDR3 reads TGTGCCAGCAGTTGGGGAAGCACTGGAAACACCATATATTTT. Protein: CASSWGSTGNTIYF. This chain links TRBV6-9 with TRBJ1-3; D remains ambiguous. The CDR3 covers 14 residues. The germline V gene encodes CDR1 MNHGY and CDR2 SVAAGI. Trimming took 4 bases from V and 2 from J, leaving 9 bases between them.

Details on this clonotype: One base away lies a much larger clone, so this may be a sequencing read error. V is TRBV7-8 and J is TRBJ1-5, with TRBD1 as a possible D gene (5 bases). The CDR3 contains 15 residues. V was clipped by 5 bases and J by 5 bases, with 16 bases between them. Germline CDR1 is SGHVS and CDR2 is FQNEAQ. For the CDR3, the DNA is TGTGCCAGCAGCGCCCGGGGCAGGGTAGATCAGCCCCAGCATTTT. It encodes CASSARGRVDQPQHF.

This clonotype was recorded many times. The rearrangement joins TRBV7-9 to TRBJ1-6, with D tentatively TRBD1 (5 bases). V was shortened by 0 bases and J by 10 bases, with 7 bases between the two germline ends. Per the germline V gene, CDR1 is SEHNR and CDR2 is FQNEAQ (reference sequence). This CDR3 is built from 13 residues. The chain's CDR3 is CASSLAGGSPLHF. The DNA of the CDR3 is TGTGCCAGCAGCTTAGCGGGGGGATCACCCCTCCACTTT.

There are a few counts of this clonotype. CDR3 coding DNA: TGTGCCACCAGCAGGACAGGGGGAACCGGGGAGCTGTTTTTT. Its translation is CATSRTGGTGELFF. The chain is built from TRBV24-1 and TRBJ2-2; the match to TRBD1 covers 10 bases. In germline, CDR1 is KGHDR, CDR2 SFDVKD. CDR3 length: 14 residues. The J segment lost 5 bases and the V segment lost 7 bases, leaving 3 bases of the junction unmatched.

This clonotype was recorded at least ten times. The chain links TRBV7-9 to TRBJ2-7, with 8 nucleotides matching TRBD2. Germline V gene sequence: CDR1 SEHNR, CDR2 FQNEAQ (reference sequence). The V gene end was trimmed by 5 bases and the J gene end by 2 bases; junction bases not matched to a gene: 11. CDR3 size: 16 residues. The CDR3 loop is CASSQDERGPTYEQYF. CDR3 coding DNA: TGTGCCAGCAGCCAAGACGAGCGGGGGCCTACCTACGAGCAGTACTTC.

The chain combines TRBV29-1 with TRBJ1-2, with a possible D match to TRBD1 (5 bases). This CDR3 has 15 residues. Looked up from germline, CDR1 is SQVTM and CDR2 is ANQGSEA. With 4 bases removed from V and 8 bases from J, the gap between germline ends came to 23 bases. CDR3 amino acids: CSVVPSGRPLEGYTF. In nucleotides, the CDR3 is TGCAGCGTTGTTCCGTCAGGGAGGCCCTTAGAAGGCTACACCTTC.

This clonotype was recorded at least ten times. This chain uses TRBV28 with TRBJ2-7; no definite D call. CDR1 is MDHEN, CDR2 SYDVKM, per germline. V was cut by 6 bases and J by 6 bases, with 9 bases left in between. The CDR3 has 11 amino acids. The CDR3 nucleotides read TGTGCCAGCAGAATCTACAGCGAGCAGTACTTC. The encoded protein is CASRIYSEQYF.

This clonotype occurred many times. The V gene is TRBV20-1, the J gene TRBJ1-5; D possibly corresponds to TRBD1 (5 bases). CDR1 and CDR2 from the germline V gene are DFQATT and SNEGSKA (reference sequence). The V end was cut by 1 base, the J end by 5 bases, with 9 bases between. This CDR3 has 13 residues. CDR3 sequence reads: CSARVEGHQPQHF. CDR3 coding DNA: TGCAGTGCTAGAGTCGAGGGGCATCAGCCCCAGCATTTT.

In its sample, this clonotype was seen once. V and J are TRBV20-1 and TRBJ2-7; 9 bases line up with TRBD1. Matching the DNA end better, TRBJ2-1 makes the J call doubtful. CDR1 and CDR2 from the germline V gene are DFQATT and SNEGSKA (reference sequence). This CDR3 region has 14 residues. Written as DNA, the CDR3 is TGCAGTGCAGAACCGGGGACAGGGTACAATGAGCAGTTCTTC. Translated: CSAEPGTGYNEQFF.

The rearrangement uses TRBV12-3 or TRBV12-4 and TRBJ1-2; 12 positions agree with TRBD1. The CDR3 sequence is 15 residues long. V lost 4 bases to trimming and J lost 8 bases; unmatched junction nucleotides: 8. The CDR3 spells CASSSPGQGAWGYTF. The CDR3 DNA sequence: TGTGCCAGCAGTTCACCGGGACAGGGGGCATGGGGCTACACCTTC.

This clonotype was recorded many times. The gene calls are TRBV2 and TRBJ2-7; D is perhaps TRBD1 (6 bases). This CDR3 spans 13 amino acids. Germline loops: CDR1 SNHLY, CDR2 FYNNEI. Trimming shortened V by 7 bases and J by 3 bases, and 13 bases separated the two germline ends. CDR3 residues: CASKRTALYEQYF. In nucleotides, the CDR3 is TGTGCCAGCAAGCGGACAGCACTCTACGAGCAGTACTTC.

This clonotype was counted many times. V is TRBV7-9 and J is TRBJ2-7; the D is unclear. This CDR3 is 12 amino acids long. Germline values: CDR1 SEHNR, CDR2 FQNEAQ (reference sequence). Trimming shortened V by 5 bases and J by 6 bases, and 11 bases separated the two germline ends. CDR3 nucleotide sequence: TGTGCCAGCAGCGTGACTGTCCGCGAGCAGTACTTC. Protein product: CASSVTVREQYF.

This clonotype was picked up many times. The rearrangement uses TRBV5-1 and TRBJ2-7; tentatively, D is TRBD1 or TRBD2 (5 bases each). Germline CDR1 SGHRS, CDR2 YFSETQ. Trimming left V 3 bases short and J 2 bases short, with 18 bases between. The CDR3 totals 16 residues. This chain's CDR3 is CASSSAGTEDPYEQYF. The DNA of the CDR3 is TGCGCCAGCAGCTCCGCCGGGACCGAAGACCCCTACGAGCAGTACTTC.

This clonotype was recorded a few times. The genes are TRBV7-9 and TRBJ2-3; D may be TRBD2 (5 bases). This CDR3 comprises 14 residues. Per germline, CDR1 SEHNR and CDR2 FQNEAQ (reference sequence). Trimming cost V 4 bases and J 0 bases, with 8 bases left between them. In nucleotides, the CDR3 is TGTGCCAGCAGCTCACTAGAAAGCACAGATACGCAGTATTTT. Amino acids: CASSSLESTDTQYF.

This clonotype was observed at least ten times. The rearrangement joins TRBV7-9 to TRBJ1-2; possibly TRBD1 for D (6 bases). This CDR3 has 13 amino acids. Germline V gives CDR1 SEHNR, CDR2 FQNEAQ (reference sequence). Trimming cost V 5 bases and J 4 bases, with 11 bases left between them. In DNA form, the CDR3 reads TGTGCCAGCAGCCGGACAGCGCTCTATGGCTACACCTTC. Translation: CASSRTALYGYTF. Full variable domain (rest looked up from reference TRBV7-9 and TRBJ1-2): DTGVSQNPRHKITKRGQNVTFRCDPISEHNRLYWYRQTLGQGPEFLTYFQNEAQLEKSRLLSDRFSAERPKGSFSTLEIQRTEQGDSAMYLCASSRTALYGYTFGSGTRLTVV.

The chain joins TRBV5-5 to TRBJ1-4, with TRBD1 matching over 10 bases. Germline V gene data show CDR1 as SGHKS and CDR2 as YYEKEE (reference sequence). The CDR3 extends over 15 amino acids. V was pared by 4 bases and J by 6 bases, with 6 bases of the junction left unmatched. CDR3 in DNA: TGTGCCAGCAGCGCTGGGACAGGGGATGATGAAAAACTGTTTTTT. This encodes CASSAGTGDDEKLFF.

There are many counts of this clonotype. The chain recombines TRBV10-3 with TRBJ1-1; TRBD1 is a possible D gene (6 bases). Germline-derived CDR1 and CDR2 are ENHRY and SYGVKD. CDR3 size: 14 residues. V was clipped by 0 bases and J by 3 bases, with 8 bases between them. The CDR3, as DNA: TGTGCCATCAGTGAGTCTCAGGGGTACACTGAAGCTTTCTTT. Encoded protein: CAISESQGYTEAFF.